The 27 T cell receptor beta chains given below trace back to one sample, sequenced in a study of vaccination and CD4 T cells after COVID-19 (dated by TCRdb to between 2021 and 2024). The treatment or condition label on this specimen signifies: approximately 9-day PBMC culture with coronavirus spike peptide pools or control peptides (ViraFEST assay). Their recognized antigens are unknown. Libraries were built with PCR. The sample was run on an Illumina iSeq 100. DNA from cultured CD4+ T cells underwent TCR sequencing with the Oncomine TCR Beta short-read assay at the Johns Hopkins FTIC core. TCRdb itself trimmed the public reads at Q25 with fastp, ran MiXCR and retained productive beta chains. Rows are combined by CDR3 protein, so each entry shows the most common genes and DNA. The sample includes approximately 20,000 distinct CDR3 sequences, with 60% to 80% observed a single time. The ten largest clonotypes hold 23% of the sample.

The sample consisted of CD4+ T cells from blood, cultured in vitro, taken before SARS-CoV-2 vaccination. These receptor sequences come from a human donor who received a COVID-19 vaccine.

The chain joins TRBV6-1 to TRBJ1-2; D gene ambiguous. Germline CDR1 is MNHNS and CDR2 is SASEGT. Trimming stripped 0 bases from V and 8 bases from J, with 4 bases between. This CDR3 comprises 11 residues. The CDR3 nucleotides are TGTGCCAGCAGTGAAGCGGGAGGCTACACCTTC. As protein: CASSEAGGYTF.

The CDR3 is CASSQTDRGTDTQYF. CDR3 coding DNA: TGTGCCAGCAGCCAGACAGATCGGGGGACAGATACGCAGTATTTT. V gene TRBV6-2 or TRBV6-3 combines with J gene TRBJ2-3; D possibly corresponds to TRBD2 (6 bases). V was trimmed by 6 bases and J by 3 bases, leaving 16 bases between them. The CDR3 sequence is 15 residues long. In germline, CDR1 is MNHEY, CDR2 SVGEGT.

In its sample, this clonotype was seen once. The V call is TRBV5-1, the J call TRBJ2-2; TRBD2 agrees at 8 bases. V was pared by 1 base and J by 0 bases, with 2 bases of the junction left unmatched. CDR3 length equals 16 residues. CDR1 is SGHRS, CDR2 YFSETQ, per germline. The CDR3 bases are TGCGCCAGCAGCTTGTCGGGGGGGGCGAACACCGGGGAGCTGTTTTTT. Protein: CASSLSGGANTGELFF. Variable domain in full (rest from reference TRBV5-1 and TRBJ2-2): KAGVTQTPRYLIKTRGQQVTLSCSPISGHRSVSWYQQTPGQGLQFLFEYFSETQRNKGNFPGRFSGRQFSNSRSEMNVSTLELGDSALYLCASSLSGGANTGELFFGEGSRLTVL.

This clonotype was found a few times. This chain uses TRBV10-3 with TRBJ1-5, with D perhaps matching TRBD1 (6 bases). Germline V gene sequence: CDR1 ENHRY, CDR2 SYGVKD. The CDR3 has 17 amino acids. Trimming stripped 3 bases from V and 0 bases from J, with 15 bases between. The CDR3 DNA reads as TGTGCCATCAGTGAAACTGACAGGATTTCTAGCAATCAGCCCCAGCATTTT. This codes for CAISETDRISSNQPQHF.

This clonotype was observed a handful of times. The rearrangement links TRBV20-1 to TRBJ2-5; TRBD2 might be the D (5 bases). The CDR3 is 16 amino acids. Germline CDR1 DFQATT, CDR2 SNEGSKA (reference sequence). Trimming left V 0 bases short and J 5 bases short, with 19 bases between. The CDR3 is CSARDFRTPRRETQYF. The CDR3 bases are TGCAGTGCTAGAGATTTTCGGACTCCTCGAAGGGAGACCCAGTACTTC.

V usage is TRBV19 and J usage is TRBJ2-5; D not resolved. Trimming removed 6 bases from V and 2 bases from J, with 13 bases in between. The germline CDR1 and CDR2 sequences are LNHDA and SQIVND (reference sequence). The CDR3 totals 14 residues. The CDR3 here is CASSHGDTQETQYF. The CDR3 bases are TGTGCCAGTAGCCATGGGGATACTCAAGAGACCCAGTACTTC.

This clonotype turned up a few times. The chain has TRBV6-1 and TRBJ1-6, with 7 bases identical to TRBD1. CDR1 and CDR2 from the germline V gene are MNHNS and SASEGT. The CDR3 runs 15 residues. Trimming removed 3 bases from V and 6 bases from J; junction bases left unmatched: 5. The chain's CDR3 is CASSETTGPNSPLHF. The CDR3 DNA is TGTGCCAGCAGTGAGACGACAGGGCCTAATTCACCCCTCCACTTT.

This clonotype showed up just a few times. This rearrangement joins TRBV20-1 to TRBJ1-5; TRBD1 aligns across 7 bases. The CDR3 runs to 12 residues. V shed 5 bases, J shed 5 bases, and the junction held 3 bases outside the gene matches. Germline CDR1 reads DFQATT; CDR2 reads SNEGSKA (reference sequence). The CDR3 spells CSAGTDYQPQHF. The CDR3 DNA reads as TGCAGTGCTGGGACAGACTATCAGCCCCAGCATTTT.

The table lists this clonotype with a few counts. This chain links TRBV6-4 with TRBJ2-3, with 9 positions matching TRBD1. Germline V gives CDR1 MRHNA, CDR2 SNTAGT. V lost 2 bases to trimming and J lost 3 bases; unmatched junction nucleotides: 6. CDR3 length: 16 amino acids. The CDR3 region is CASSDGTGYSTDTQYF. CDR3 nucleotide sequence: TGTGCCAGCAGTGACGGGACAGGGTATTCGACAGATACGCAGTATTTT.

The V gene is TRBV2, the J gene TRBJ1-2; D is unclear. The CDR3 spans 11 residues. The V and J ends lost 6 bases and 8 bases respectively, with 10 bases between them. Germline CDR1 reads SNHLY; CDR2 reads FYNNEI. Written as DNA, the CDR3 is TGTGCCAGCAGGGCAGTTGGGGGCTACACCTTC. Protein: CASRAVGGYTF.

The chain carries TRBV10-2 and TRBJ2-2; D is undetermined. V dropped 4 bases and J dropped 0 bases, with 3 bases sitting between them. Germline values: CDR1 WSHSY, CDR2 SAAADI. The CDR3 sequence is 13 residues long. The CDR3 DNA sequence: TGCGCCAGCAGTGGTTCGAACACCGGGGAGCTGTTTTTT. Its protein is CASSGSNTGELFF.

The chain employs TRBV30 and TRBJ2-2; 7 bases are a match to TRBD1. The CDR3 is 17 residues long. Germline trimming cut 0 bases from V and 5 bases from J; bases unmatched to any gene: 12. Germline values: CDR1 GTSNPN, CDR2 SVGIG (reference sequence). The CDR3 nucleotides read TGTGCCTGGAGTGTCCTCAGGGGGTGGGGTGGAACCGGGGAGCTGTTTTTT. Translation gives CAWSVLRGWGGTGELFF.

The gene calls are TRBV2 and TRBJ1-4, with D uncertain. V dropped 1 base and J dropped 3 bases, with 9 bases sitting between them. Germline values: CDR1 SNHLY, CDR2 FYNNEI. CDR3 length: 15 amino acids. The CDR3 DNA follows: TGTGCCAGCAGTGAAGTCGGCACCGCTAATGAAAAACTGTTTTTT. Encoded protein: CASSEVGTANEKLFF.

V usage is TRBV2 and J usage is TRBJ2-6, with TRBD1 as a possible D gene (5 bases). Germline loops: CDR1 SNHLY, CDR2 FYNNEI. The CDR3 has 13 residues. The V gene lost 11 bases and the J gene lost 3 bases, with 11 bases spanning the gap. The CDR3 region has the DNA TGTGCCTATAGGGGCAATGGGGCCAACGTCCTGACTTTC. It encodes CAYRGNGANVLTF.

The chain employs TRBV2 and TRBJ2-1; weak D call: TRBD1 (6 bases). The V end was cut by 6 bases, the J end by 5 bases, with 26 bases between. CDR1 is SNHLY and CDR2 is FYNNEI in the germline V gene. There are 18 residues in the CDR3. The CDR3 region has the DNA TGTGCCAGCAGACCCATTTCCCTCCGGACAGTAGACAACAATGAGCAGTTCTTC. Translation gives CASRPISLRTVDNNEQFF.

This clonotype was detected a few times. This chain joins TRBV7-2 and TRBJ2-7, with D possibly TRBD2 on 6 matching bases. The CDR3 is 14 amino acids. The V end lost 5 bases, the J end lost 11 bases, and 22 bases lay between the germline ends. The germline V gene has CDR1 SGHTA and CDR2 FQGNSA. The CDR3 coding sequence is TGTGCCAGCAGCCCGCTAGCGTCAGTATTACGGGAGTACTTC. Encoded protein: CASSPLASVLREYF.

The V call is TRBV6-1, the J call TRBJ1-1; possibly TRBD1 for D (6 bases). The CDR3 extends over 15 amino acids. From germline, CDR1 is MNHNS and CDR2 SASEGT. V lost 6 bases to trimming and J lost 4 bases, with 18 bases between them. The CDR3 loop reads CASSRRGGIGTEAFF. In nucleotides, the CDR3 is TGTGCCAGCAGCCGGAGGGGGGGGATAGGCACTGAAGCTTTCTTT.

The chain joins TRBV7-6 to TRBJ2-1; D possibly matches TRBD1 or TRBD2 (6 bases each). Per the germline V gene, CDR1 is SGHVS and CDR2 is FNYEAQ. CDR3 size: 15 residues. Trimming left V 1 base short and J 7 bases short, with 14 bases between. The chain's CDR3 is CASSLDSGAWNEQFF. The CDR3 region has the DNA TGTGCCAGCAGCTTAGACTCGGGGGCTTGGAATGAGCAGTTCTTC.

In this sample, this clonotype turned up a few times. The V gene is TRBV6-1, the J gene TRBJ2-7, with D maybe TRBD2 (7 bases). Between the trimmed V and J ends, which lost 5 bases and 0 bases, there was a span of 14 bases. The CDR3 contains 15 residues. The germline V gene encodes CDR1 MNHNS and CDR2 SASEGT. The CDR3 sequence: CASSTEGGTSYEQYF. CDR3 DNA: TGTGCCAGCAGTACCGAGGGGGGGACCTCCTACGAGCAGTACTTC.

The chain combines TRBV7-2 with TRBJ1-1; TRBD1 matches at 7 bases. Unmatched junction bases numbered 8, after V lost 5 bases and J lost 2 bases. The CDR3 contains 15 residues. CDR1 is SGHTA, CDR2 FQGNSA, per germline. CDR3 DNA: TGTGCCAGCAGCCTAAGACCAGGGGGAAACACTGAAGCTTTCTTT. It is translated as CASSLRPGGNTEAFF. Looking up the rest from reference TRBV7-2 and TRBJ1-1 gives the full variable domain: GAGVSQSPSNKVTEKGKDVELRCDPISGHTALYWYRQSLGQGLEFLIYFQGNSAPDKSGLPSDRFSAERTGGSVSTLTIQRTQQEDSAVYLCASSLRPGGNTEAFFGQGTRLTVV.

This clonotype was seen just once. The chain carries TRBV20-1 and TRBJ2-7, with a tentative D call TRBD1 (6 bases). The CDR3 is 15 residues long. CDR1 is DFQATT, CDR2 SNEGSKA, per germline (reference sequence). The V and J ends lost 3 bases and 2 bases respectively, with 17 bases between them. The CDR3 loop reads CSASNSLGGTYEQYF. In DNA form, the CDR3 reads TGCAGTGCTAGTAATTCACTAGGGGGAACCTACGAGCAGTACTTC.

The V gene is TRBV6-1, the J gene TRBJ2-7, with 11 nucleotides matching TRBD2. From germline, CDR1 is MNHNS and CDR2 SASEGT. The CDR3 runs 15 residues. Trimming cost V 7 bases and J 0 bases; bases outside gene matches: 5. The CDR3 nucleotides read TGTGCCAGCACTAAGACTAGCGGGGACTCCTACGAGCAGTACTTC. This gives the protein CASTKTSGDSYEQYF.

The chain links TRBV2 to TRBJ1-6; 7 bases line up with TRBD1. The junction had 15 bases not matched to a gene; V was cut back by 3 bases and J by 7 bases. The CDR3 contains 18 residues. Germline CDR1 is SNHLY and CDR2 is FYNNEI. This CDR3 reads CASSERGPGGFPNSPLHF. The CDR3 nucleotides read TGTGCCAGCAGTGAGCGGGGTCCAGGGGGGTTCCCCAATTCACCCCTCCACTTT.

CDR3 in amino acids: CASTQRGDTQYF. The DNA of the CDR3 is TGTGCCAGTACCCAACGCGGAGATACGCAGTATTTT. This rearrangement joins TRBV19 to TRBJ2-3; D gene ambiguous. This CDR3 has 12 residues. Trimming cost V 7 bases and J 5 bases, with 10 bases left between them. Germline CDR1 is LNHDA and CDR2 is SQIVND (reference sequence).

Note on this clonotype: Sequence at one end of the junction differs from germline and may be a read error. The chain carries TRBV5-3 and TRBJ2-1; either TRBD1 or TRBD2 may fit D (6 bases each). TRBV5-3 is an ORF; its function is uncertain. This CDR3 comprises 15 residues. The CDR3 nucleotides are TGTGCCAGCAGCTCTCGGGGGCGGGATAACAATGAGCAGTTCTTC. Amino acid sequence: CASSSRGRDNNEQFF.

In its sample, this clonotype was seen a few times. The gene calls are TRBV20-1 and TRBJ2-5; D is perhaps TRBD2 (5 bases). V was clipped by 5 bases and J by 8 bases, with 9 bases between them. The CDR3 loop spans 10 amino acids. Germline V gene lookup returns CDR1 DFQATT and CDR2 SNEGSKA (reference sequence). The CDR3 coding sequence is TGCAGTGCTCTCGGGGTTACCCAGTACTTC. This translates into CSALGVTQYF.

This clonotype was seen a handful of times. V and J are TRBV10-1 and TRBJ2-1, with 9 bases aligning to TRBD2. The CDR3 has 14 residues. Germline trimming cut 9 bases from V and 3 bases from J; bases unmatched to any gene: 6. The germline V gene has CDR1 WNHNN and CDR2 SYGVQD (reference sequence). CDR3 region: CARIGTSYYNEQFF. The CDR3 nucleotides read TGCGCCAGGATTGGGACTAGCTACTACAATGAGCAGTTCTTC.